What follows are 27 T cell receptor beta chains derived from one specimen sequenced in a study of identifying expanded T cells in peripheral blood. Sequencing was performed with immunoSEQ multiplex PCR; in TCRdb, only in-frame clones are kept and a portion is missing. The top ten clones hold 2.5% to 3% of a sample with tens of thousands of clones, approximately 91% of them seen once. Sequenced material: blood. The receptors stem from a person between 18 and 75 years old in good health.

The chain is built from TRBV10-3 and TRBJ2-1, with TRBD1 matching over 10 bases. CDR3 length: 13 residues. After removal of 3 bases from V and 8 bases from J, the junction contained 1 base not matched to a gene. Germline loops: CDR1 ENHRY, CDR2 SYGVKD. The DNA of the CDR3 is TGTGCCATCAGTGACGACAGGGGGCATGAGCAGTTCTTC. It codes for CAISDDRGHEQFF.

This clone has just one count. This chain joins TRBV10-2 and TRBJ2-6, with D tentatively TRBD1 or TRBD2 (5 bases each). Germline-derived CDR1 and CDR2 are WSHSY and SAAADI. The length of the CDR3 is 15 residues. Trimming removed 1 base from V and 4 bases from J, with 8 bases in between. The CDR3 is CASSEWGWGANVLTF. The CDR3 DNA reads as TGCGCCAGCAGTGAGTGGGGGTGGGGGGCCAACGTCCTGACTTTC.

The genes are TRBV29-1 and TRBJ2-2; D is possibly TRBD1 (5 bases). V lost 4 bases and J lost 4, with 10 bases in between. The CDR3 consists of 13 residues. Looked up from germline, CDR1 is SQVTM and CDR2 is ANQGSEA. The CDR3 is CSVVRQTTGELFF. CDR3 bases: TGCAGCGTTGTCCGACAGACCACCGGGGAGCTGTTTTTT.

The chain employs TRBV6-6 and TRBJ1-4; tentative D call: TRBD1 (5 bases). Germline V lookup: CDR1 MNHNY, CDR2 SVGAGI (reference sequence). V lost 6 bases and J 5 bases, leaving 16 bases between the germline ends. The CDR3 has 15 residues. CDR3 DNA: TGTGCCAGCAGACCCTCACAGGCCCTAAATGAAAAACTGTTTTTT. As protein: CASRPSQALNEKLFF.

The CDR3 loop is CASSPRQGTQETQYF. The CDR3 nucleotides read TGTGCCAGCAGCCCTAGACAGGGGACTCAAGAGACCCAGTACTTC. The gene calls are TRBV28 and TRBJ2-5, with 8 bases that match TRBD1. Germline V CDR1 and CDR2: MDHEN, SYDVKM. Germline trimming cut 6 bases from V and 2 bases from J; bases unmatched to any gene: 8. CDR3 length: 15 amino acids.

The genes are TRBV5-1 and TRBJ1-1, with D possibly matching TRBD1 (5 bases). The CDR3 is made up of 14 amino acids. Trimming shortened V by 3 bases and J by 3 bases, and 12 bases separated the two germline ends. In germline, CDR1 is SGHRS, CDR2 YFSETQ. CDR3 residues: CASSYMGTYTEAFF. The CDR3 DNA sequence: TGCGCCAGCAGCTATATGGGGACGTACACTGAAGCTTTCTTT.

This rearrangement joins TRBV15 to TRBJ2-5, with TRBD2 as a possible D gene (7 bases). Germline V lookup: CDR1 LNHNV, CDR2 YYDKDF (reference sequence). The CDR3 runs to 15 residues. V was shortened by 4 bases and J by 3 bases, with 15 bases between the two germline ends. The CDR3 is CATSNPGGVKETQYF. In DNA form, the CDR3 reads TGTGCCACCAGCAACCCGGGGGGCGTGAAAGAGACCCAGTACTTC.

This clone has just one count. The genes are TRBV30 and TRBJ2-1; either TRBD1 or TRBD2 may supply D (6 bases each). The CDR3 is made up of 12 amino acids. Germline CDR1 is GTSNPN and CDR2 is SVGIG (reference sequence). Trimming removed 3 bases from V and 8 bases from J, with 11 bases in between. The CDR3 loop reads CAWRGGPDEQFF. CDR3 coding DNA: TGTGCCTGGAGGGGGGGCCCGGATGAGCAGTTCTTC.

The chain couples TRBV5-8 to TRBJ2-2, with 9 bases that match TRBD1. Unmatched junction bases numbered 7, after V lost 4 bases and J lost 3 bases. The germline gives CDR1 SGHTS, CDR2 YDEGEE. The length of the CDR3 is 16 residues. CDR3 sequence reads: CASSPGQGPYTGELFF. CDR3 DNA: TGTGCCAGCAGCCCGGGACAGGGACCCTACACCGGGGAGCTGTTTTTT.

V and J are TRBV5-6 and TRBJ1-1; D possibly corresponds to TRBD1 (5 bases). This CDR3 has 15 amino acids. The germline CDR1 and CDR2 sequences are SGHDT and YYEEEE. Trimming removed 4 bases at V and 5 bases at J, with 18 bases between. The CDR3 loop reads CASSLSGALGTEAFF. The CDR3 nucleotides read TGTGCCAGCAGCCTTTCCGGGGCGTTGGGAACTGAAGCTTTCTTT.

This chain links TRBV19 with TRBJ2-7; 9 bases line up with TRBD2. Germline trimming cut 7 bases from V and 0 bases from J; bases unmatched to any gene: 4. Germline loops: CDR1 LNHDA, CDR2 SQIVND (reference sequence). The CDR3 sequence is 14 residues long. In DNA, the CDR3 is TGTGCCAGTACCCCGACTAGCGGCTCCTACGAGCAGTACTTC. Amino acid sequence: CASTPTSGSYEQYF.

This chain connects TRBV6-5 to TRBJ1-2; D call uncertain. CDR3 length equals 14 residues. Germline V gives CDR1 MNHEY, CDR2 SVGAGI. The germline V and J ends were trimmed by 0 bases and 7 bases, with 12 bases remaining between them. The CDR3 sequence is CASSYSSQEGGYTF. The CDR3 region has the DNA TGTGCCAGCAGTTACTCGAGTCAAGAAGGTGGCTACACCTTC.

The V and J genes are TRBV5-4 and TRBJ1-1, with 8 bases identical to TRBD1. The V and J ends lost 0 bases and 1 base, in that order; junction bases with no gene match: 5. Germline CDR1 reads SGHNT; CDR2 reads YYREEE (reference sequence). CDR3 length: 16 amino acids. CDR3 nucleotides: TGTGCCAGCAGCTTGGTTGGGCAGGGGGCGAACACTGAAGCTTTCTTT. Protein sequence: CASSLVGQGANTEAFF.

The V call is TRBV18, the J call TRBJ2-7; TRBD1 is a possible D gene (6 bases). Per germline, CDR1 KGHSH and CDR2 LQKENI. There are 14 residues in the CDR3. Trimming removed 3 bases at V and 0 bases at J, with 9 bases between. This CDR3 reads CASSPGASSYEQYF. In nucleotides, the CDR3 is TGTGCCAGCTCACCGGGGGCATCCTCCTACGAGCAGTACTTC. Looking up the rest from reference TRBV18 and TRBJ2-7 gives the full variable domain: NAGVMQNPRHLVRRRGQEARLRCSPMKGHSHVYWYRQLPEEGLKFMVYLQKENIIDESGMPKERFSAEFPKEGPSILRIQQVVRGDSAAYFCASSPGASSYEQYFGPGTRLTVT.

The V call is TRBV9, the J call TRBJ2-1; either TRBD1 or TRBD2 may supply D (5 bases each). Germline CDR1 and CDR2: SGDLS and YYNGEE. The V end lost 0 bases, the J end lost 7 bases, and 17 bases lay between the germline ends. The CDR3 sequence is 16 residues long. CDR3 protein: CASSVGVSAGGNEQFF. CDR3 DNA sequence: TGTGCCAGCAGCGTAGGGGTTAGCGCTGGGGGTAATGAGCAGTTCTTC. Combining the CDR3 with reference TRBV9 and TRBJ2-1 gives the whole variable domain DSGVTQTPKHLITATGQRVTLRCSPRSGDLSVYWYQQSLDQGLQFLIQYYNGEERAKGNILERFSAQQFPDLHSELNLSSLELGDSALYFCASSVGVSAGGNEQFFGPGTRLTVL.

The chain is built from TRBV30 and TRBJ2-5; the D gene could be TRBD1 or TRBD2 (6 bases each). The CDR3 has 16 residues. Germline V lookup: CDR1 GTSNPN, CDR2 SVGIG (reference sequence). Trimming took 2 bases from V and 2 from J, leaving 18 bases between them. DNA of the CDR3: TGTGCCTGGAGTAAATGGACCCGGGGGCTTCAAGAGACCCAGTACTTC. It codes for CAWSKWTRGLQETQYF.

The rearrangement joins TRBV6-5 to TRBJ1-1; no firm D call. Germline V lookup: CDR1 MNHEY, CDR2 SVGAGI. With 1 base removed from V and 4 bases from J, the gap between germline ends came to 10 bases. CDR3 size: 14 residues. CDR3 sequence (DNA): TGTGCCAGCAGTTACTACTCAGGAGCCACTGAAGCTTTCTTT. Translating it yields CASSYYSGATEAFF.

The sample holds one count of this clone. This chain joins TRBV12-5 and TRBJ2-1; D is uncertain. The V gene's germline CDR1 is LGHNT and CDR2 FRNRAP. This CDR3 has 13 amino acids. V lost 8 bases, J lost 7 bases, and 15 bases lay in between. CDR3 bases: TGTGCTAGTACTACCGGTGCCCGAAATGAGCAGTTCTTC. Its translation is CASTTGARNEQFF.

The chain couples TRBV6-5 to TRBJ2-3, with D possibly TRBD2 on 6 matching bases. This CDR3 is built from 14 residues. The germline V gene has CDR1 MNHEY and CDR2 SVGAGI. The V end was cut by 7 bases, the J end by 4 bases, with 15 bases between. The DNA of the CDR3 is TGTGCCAGCACCGAACGACTAGATTCAGATACGCAGTATTTT. As protein: CASTERLDSDTQYF.

V usage is TRBV7-2 and J usage is TRBJ2-5; D might be TRBD2 (6 bases). Deletions cut 2 bases from V and 1 base from J, with 17 bases between. CDR1 is SGHTA, CDR2 FQGNSA, per germline. The CDR3 sequence is 17 residues long. CDR3 residues: CASSLRPTSWFQETQYF. The DNA for the CDR3 is TGTGCCAGCAGCTTAAGACCGACTAGTTGGTTCCAAGAGACCCAGTACTTC.

V is TRBV7-2 and J is TRBJ2-2; D might be TRBD1 (5 bases). CDR1 and CDR2 from the germline V gene are SGHTA and FQGNSA. Trimming left V 1 base short and J 5 bases short, with 11 bases between. CDR3 length: 15 residues. CDR3 in DNA: TGTGCCAGCAGCTTAGTGGTGCAGGGAACCGGGGAGCTGTTTTTT. Translated, it gives CASSLVVQGTGELFF.

The chain joins TRBV5-4 to TRBJ2-4, with 12 bases fitting TRBD1. Germline V gives CDR1 SGHNT, CDR2 YYREEE (reference sequence). The ends lost 4 bases at V and 9 bases at J; junction bases unmatched: 2. The CDR3 has 13 residues. CDR3 sequence (DNA): TGTGCCAGCAGCACGGGACAGGGGGCCATTCAGTACTTC. Translated, it gives CASSTGQGAIQYF. Looking up the rest from reference TRBV5-4 and TRBJ2-4 gives the full variable domain: ETGVTQSPTHLIKTRGQQVTLRCSSQSGHNTVSWYQQALGQGPQFIFQYYREEENGRGNFPPRFSGLQFPNYSSELNVNALELDDSALYLCASSTGQGAIQYFGAGTRLSVL.

V usage is TRBV6-6 and J usage is TRBJ1-1, with D uncertain. The germline CDR1 and CDR2 sequences are MNHNY and SVGAGI (reference sequence). V was trimmed by 0 bases and J by 1 base, leaving 9 bases between them. This CDR3 comprises 15 residues. The CDR3 DNA is TGTGCCAGCAGTTACTCAAGGGTGGAGAACACTGAAGCTTTCTTT. This translates into CASSYSRVENTEAFF.

This sequence joins TRBV20-1 and TRBJ2-3; D might be TRBD1 (5 bases). The germline CDR1 and CDR2 sequences are DFQATT and SNEGSKA (reference sequence). The length of the CDR3 is 11 residues. V was clipped by 7 bases and J by 7 bases, with 12 bases between them. In nucleotides, the CDR3 is TGCAGTGGGGGCCTTACAAATACGCAGTATTTT. This sequence encodes CSGGLTNTQYF.

V is TRBV19 and J is TRBJ2-3; a possible D gene is TRBD2 (5 bases). This CDR3 has 16 amino acids. The V end lost 5 bases, the J end lost 5 bases, and 20 bases lay between the germline ends. The germline V gene encodes CDR1 LNHDA and CDR2 SQIVND (reference sequence). CDR3 nucleotide sequence: TGTGCCAGTAGTCCCCGACCACCCCCGGGGTTAGATACGCAGTATTTT. Translation gives CASSPRPPPGLDTQYF.

The V gene is TRBV4-2, the J gene TRBJ2-3, with D uncertain. CDR3 length: 14 amino acids. The germline CDR1 and CDR2 sequences are LGHNA and YNFKEQ. The V end was cut by 3 bases, the J end by 2 bases, with 9 bases between. Written as DNA, the CDR3 is TGTGCCAGCAGCCAGGAAAGGTCCACAGATACGCAGTATTTT. Amino acid sequence: CASSQERSTDTQYF.

The V and J genes are TRBV13 and TRBJ2-1; 10 bases match TRBD2. Germline V gives CDR1 PRHDT, CDR2 FYEKMQ (reference sequence). The CDR3 length is 14 residues. J was trimmed by 7 bases and V by 7 bases; bases with no gene match: 7. CDR3 sequence (DNA): TGTGCCAGCAACCTAGCGGGAGTAAGAAATGAGCAGTTCTTC. This gives the protein CASNLAGVRNEQFF. Variable domain in full (rest from reference TRBV13 and TRBJ2-1): AAGVIQSPRHLIKEKRETATLKCYPIPRHDTVYWYQQGPGQDPQFLISFYEKMQSDKGSIPDRFSAQQFSDYHSELNMSSLELGDSALYFCASNLAGVRNEQFFGPGTRLTVL.